This T cell receptor (beta chain) derives from a study of regulatory T cells in long-lasting Graves disease. Arm-PCR of CDR3 regions and iRepertoire HTBI primers were the basis on which TCR beta libraries were built. TCRdb processed the multiplex PCR reads anew with MiXCR; each CDR3 protein has one entry. Of 500,000 or so distinct CDR3 sequences in the sample, about 16% are singletons; the top ten hold 20% to 30%. This clonotype was observed a handful of times. The time point is: newly diagnosed GD, antithyroid drugs for less than 3 months. The TCR library was made from RNA that had been extracted from PBMCs in TRIzol. This same sample was also part of a study on T cells in Graves' hyperthyroidism and ophthalmopathy.

Sample: peripheral blood mononuclear cells (PBMCs), taken at new diagnosis, from a patient treated with antithyroid drugs. This receptor was obtained from a woman aged 40 to 65 with Graves disease.

The CDR3 nucleotides read TGCGCCAGCAGCTTGGATAGGACTAGCGGGGGGGCCTCCCGAGCGTCAGATACGCAGTATTTT. This codes for CASSLDRTSGGASRASDTQYF. The V and J genes are TRBV5-1 and TRBJ2-3; TRBD2 matches at 15 bases. J was trimmed by 4 bases and V by 0 bases; bases with no gene match: 15. The length of the CDR3 is 21 residues. Per germline, CDR1 SGHRS and CDR2 YFSETQ.